These 3 T cell receptor beta chains came from one sample sequenced in a study of cytomegalovirus exposure and HLA in healthy donors. Sequenced by immunoSEQ multiplex PCR; TCRdb stores in-frame clones only, minus some. Of about 68,000 clones detected, approximately 90% appear once; the ten largest clones hold about 3%. The sequencing sample was made of PBMCs. The receptors derive from a man aged 18 to 30 in good health and CMV-seronegative.

This clone was seen a few times. The chain is built from TRBV30 and TRBJ2-6; the match to TRBD1 covers 7 bases. This CDR3 comprises 16 residues. In germline, CDR1 is GTSNPN, CDR2 SVGIG (reference sequence). J was trimmed by 4 bases and V by 8 bases; bases with no gene match: 14. CDR3 coding DNA: TGTGCCCGGTCGGGACAGAGGTTCGCCGGGGCCAACGTCCTGACTTTC. Amino acids: CARSGQRFAGANVLTF.

The chain joins TRBV13 to TRBJ2-6, with D possibly being TRBD1 (6 bases). V dropped 6 bases and J dropped 3 bases, with 15 bases sitting between them. The germline V gene encodes CDR1 PRHDT and CDR2 FYEKMQ (reference sequence). The CDR3 consists of 16 residues. CDR3 nucleotide sequence: TGTGCCAGCAGTGACCTACCAGGGGATGGGGCCAACGTCCTGACTTTC. Residues: CASSDLPGDGANVLTF.

This chain uses TRBV7-3 with TRBJ2-1; 8 positions agree with TRBD1. V shed 5 bases, J shed 4 bases, and the junction held 7 bases outside the gene matches. The germline CDR1 and CDR2 sequences are SGHTA and FQGTGA. The CDR3 totals 15 residues. CDR3 nucleotide sequence: TGTGCCAGCAGCCCCACAGGGGACAGGTACAATGAGCAGTTCTTC. Protein sequence: CASSPTGDRYNEQFF.